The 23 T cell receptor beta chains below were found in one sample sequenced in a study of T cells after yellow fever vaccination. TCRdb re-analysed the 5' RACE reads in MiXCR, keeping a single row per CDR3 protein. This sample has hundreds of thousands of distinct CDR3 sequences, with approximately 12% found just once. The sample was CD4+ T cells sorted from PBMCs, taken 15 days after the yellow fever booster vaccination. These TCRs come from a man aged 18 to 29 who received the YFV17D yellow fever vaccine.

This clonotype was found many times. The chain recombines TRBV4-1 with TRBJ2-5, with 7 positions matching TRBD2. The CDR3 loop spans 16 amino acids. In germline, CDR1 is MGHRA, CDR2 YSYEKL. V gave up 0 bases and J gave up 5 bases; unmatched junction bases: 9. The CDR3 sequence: CASSQELRLAWETQYF. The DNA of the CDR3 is TGCGCCAGCAGCCAAGAACTCCGACTAGCTTGGGAGACCCAGTACTTC.

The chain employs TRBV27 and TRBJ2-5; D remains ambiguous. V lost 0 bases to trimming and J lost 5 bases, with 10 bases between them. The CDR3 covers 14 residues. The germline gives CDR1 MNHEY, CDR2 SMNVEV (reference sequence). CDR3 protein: CASSLSPIGETQYF. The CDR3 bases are TGTGCCAGCAGTTTATCCCCCATTGGGGAGACCCAGTACTTC.

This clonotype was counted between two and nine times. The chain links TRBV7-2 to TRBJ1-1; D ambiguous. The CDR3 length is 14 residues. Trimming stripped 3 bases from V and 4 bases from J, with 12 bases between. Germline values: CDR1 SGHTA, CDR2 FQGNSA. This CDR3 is CASSFTDMGTEAFF. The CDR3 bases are TGTGCCAGCAGCTTTACTGATATGGGCACTGAAGCTTTCTTT.

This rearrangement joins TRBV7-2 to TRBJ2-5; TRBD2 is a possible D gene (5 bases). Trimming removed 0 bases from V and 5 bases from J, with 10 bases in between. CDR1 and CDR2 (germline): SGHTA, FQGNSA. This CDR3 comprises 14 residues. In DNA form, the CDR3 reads TGTGCCAGCAGCTTAGCGGCGAGGAGGGAGACCCAGTACTTC. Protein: CASSLAARRETQYF. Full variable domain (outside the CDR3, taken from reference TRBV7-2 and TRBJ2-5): GAGVSQSPSNKVTEKGKDVELRCDPISGHTALYWYRQSLGQGLEFLIYFQGNSAPDKSGLPSDRFSAERTGGSVSTLTIQRTQQEDSAVYLCASSLAARRETQYFGPGTRLLVL.

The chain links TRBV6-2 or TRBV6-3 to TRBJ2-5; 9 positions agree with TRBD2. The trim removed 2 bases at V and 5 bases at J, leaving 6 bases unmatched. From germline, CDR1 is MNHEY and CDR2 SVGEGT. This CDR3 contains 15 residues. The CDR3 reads CASSYRASGEETQYF. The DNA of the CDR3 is TGTGCCAGCAGTTACAGGGCTAGCGGGGAGGAGACCCAGTACTTC.

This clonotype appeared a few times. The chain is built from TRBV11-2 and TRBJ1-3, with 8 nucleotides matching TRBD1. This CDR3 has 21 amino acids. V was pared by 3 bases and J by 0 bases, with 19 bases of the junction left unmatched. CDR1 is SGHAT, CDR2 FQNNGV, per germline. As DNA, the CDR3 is TGTGCCAGCAGCTTCCCCTCTCAGGGGGCCTATGGAATAACCTCTGGAAACACCATATATTTT. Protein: CASSFPSQGAYGITSGNTIYF.

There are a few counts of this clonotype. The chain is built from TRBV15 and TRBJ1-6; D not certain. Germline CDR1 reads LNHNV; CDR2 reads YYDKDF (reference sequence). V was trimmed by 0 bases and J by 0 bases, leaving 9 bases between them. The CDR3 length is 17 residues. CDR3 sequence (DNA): TGTGCCACCAGCAGAGATCGGGCAGACTCCTATAATTCACCCCTCCACTTT. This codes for CATSRDRADSYNSPLHF.

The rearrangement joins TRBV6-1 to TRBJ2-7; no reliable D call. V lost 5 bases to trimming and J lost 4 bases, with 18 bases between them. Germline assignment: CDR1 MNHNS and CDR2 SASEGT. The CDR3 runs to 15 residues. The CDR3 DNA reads TGTGCCAGCAGTCCCTCCTGGTTCGACGGTTACGAGCAGTACTTC. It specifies CASSPSWFDGYEQYF.

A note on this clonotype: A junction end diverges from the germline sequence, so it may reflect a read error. The CDR3 nucleotides are TGTGCCAGCAGCTCCTACTCCGACAATGAGCAGTTCTTC. As protein: CASSSYSDNEQFF. The chain recombines TRBV3-1 with TRBJ2-1; D gene ambiguous. CDR1 and CDR2 from the germline V gene are LGHDT and YNNKEL (reference sequence). This CDR3 spans 13 amino acids.

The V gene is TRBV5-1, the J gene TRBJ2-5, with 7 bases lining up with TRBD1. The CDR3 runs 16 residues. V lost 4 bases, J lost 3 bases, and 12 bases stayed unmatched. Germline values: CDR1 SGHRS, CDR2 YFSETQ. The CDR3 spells CASSKFGTVGEETQYF. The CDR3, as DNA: TGCGCCAGCAGCAAATTCGGGACAGTAGGGGAAGAGACCCAGTACTTC.

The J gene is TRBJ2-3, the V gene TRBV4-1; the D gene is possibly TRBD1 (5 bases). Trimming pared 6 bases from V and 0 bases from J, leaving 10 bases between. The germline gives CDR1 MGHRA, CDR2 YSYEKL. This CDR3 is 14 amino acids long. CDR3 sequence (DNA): TGCGCCAGCAGGACAGCCTATAGCACAGATACGCAGTATTTT. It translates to CASRTAYSTDTQYF.

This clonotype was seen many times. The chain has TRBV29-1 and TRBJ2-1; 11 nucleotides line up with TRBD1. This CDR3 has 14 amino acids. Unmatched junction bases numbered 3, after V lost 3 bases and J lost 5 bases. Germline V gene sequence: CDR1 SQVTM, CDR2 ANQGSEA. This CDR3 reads CSVEDRGRNNEQFF. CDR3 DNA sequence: TGCAGCGTTGAGGACAGGGGGCGCAACAATGAGCAGTTCTTC.

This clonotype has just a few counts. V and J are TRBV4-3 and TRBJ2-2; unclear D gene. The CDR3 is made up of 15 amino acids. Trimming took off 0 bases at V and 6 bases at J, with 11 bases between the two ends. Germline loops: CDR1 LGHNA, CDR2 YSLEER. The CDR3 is CASSQDRRGAGELFF. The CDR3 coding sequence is TGCGCCAGCAGCCAAGATAGACGAGGAGCCGGGGAGCTGTTTTTT.

The chain's CDR3 is CASSYWTASETQYF. DNA for the CDR3: TGTGCCAGCAGTTACTGGACCGCCTCTGAGACCCAGTACTTC. The rearrangement joins TRBV6-2 or TRBV6-3 to TRBJ2-5; no clear D gene. CDR1 MNHEY and CDR2 SVGEGT come from the germline V gene. The germline V and J ends were trimmed by 1 base and 5 bases, with 11 bases remaining between them. There are 14 residues in the CDR3.

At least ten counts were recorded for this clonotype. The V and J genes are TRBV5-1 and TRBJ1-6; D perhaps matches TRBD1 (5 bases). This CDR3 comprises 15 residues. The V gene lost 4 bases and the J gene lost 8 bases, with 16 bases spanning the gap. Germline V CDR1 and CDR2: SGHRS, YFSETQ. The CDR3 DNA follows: TGCGCCAGCAGCCCGGACGCAGGGAGGTATTCACCCCTCCACTTT. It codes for CASSPDAGRYSPLHF.

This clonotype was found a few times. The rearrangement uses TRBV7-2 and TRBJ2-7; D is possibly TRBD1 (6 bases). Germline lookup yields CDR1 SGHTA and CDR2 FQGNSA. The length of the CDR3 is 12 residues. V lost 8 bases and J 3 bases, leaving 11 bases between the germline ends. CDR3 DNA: TGTGCCAGCGGGACATGGGGCTACGAGCAGTACTTC. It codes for CASGTWGYEQYF.

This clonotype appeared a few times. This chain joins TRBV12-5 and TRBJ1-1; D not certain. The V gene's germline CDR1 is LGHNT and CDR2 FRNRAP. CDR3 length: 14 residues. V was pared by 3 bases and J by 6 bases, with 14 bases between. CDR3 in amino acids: CASGLRVGEPEAFF. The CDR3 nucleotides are TGTGCTAGTGGTTTAAGAGTCGGGGAACCTGAAGCTTTCTTT.

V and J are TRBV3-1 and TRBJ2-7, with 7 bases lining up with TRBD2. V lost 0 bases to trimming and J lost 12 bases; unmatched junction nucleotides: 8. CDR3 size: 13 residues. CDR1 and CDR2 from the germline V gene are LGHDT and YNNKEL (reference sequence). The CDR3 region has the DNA TGTGCCAGCAGCCAAGAGGGGCGGGGGAATCGGTACTTC. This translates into CASSQEGRGNRYF.

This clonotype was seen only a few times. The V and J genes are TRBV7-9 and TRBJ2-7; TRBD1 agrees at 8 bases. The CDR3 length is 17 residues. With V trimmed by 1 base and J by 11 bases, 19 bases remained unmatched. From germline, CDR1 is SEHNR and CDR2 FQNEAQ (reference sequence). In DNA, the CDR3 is TGTGCCAGCAGCTTAGGTTCGTCGGAAGGACAGGGCTCCCCGAAGTACGTC. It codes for CASSLGSSEGQGSPKYV.

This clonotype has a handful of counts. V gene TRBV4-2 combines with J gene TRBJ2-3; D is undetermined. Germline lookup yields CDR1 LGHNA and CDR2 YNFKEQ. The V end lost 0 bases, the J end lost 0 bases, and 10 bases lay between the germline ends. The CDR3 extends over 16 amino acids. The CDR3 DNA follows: TGTGCCAGCAGCCAAGAACGGACGGCCAGCACAGATACGCAGTATTTT. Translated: CASSQERTASTDTQYF.

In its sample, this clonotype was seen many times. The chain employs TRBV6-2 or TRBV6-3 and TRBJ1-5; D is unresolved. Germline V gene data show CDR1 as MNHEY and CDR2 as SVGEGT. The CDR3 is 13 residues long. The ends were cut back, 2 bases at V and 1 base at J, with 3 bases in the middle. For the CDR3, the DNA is TGTGCCAGCAGTTACGGGAGCAATCAGCCCCAGCATTTT. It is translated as CASSYGSNQPQHF.

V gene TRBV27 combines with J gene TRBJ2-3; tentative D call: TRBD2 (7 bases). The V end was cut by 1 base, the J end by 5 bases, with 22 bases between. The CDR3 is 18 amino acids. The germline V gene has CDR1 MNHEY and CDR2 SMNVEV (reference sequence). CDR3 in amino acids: CASSLLGSGGGAGDTQYF. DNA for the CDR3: TGTGCCAGCAGTTTATTGGGAAGTGGAGGGGGGGCAGGAGATACGCAGTATTTT.

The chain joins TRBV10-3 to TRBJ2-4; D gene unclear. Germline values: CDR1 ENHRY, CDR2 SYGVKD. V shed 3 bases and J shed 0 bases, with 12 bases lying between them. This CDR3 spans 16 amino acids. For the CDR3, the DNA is TGTGCCATCAGTGACCCACAGTTGTTAGCCAAAAACATTCAGTACTTC. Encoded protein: CAISDPQLLAKNIQYF.